The clone carrying this T cell receptor beta chain has only a few counts. The data belong to a study of blood T cell repertoires in COVID-19. The CDR3 runs to 14 residues. Deletions cut 4 bases from V and 2 bases from J, with 9 bases between. Looked up from germline, CDR1 is SGDLS and CDR2 is YYNGEE. Data came from immunoSEQ multiplex PCR; TCRdb stores just in-frame clones and leaves some out. The sample lists some 220,000 clones, 84% occurring once. Sequencing input: peripheral blood. This receptor was identified in a man aged 50 or older with acute or convalescent COVID-19. The V call is TRBV9, the J call TRBJ1-4; D is unresolved. The CDR3 bases are TGTGCCAGCAGCCCACTTCATACTAATGAAAAACTGTTTTTT. It codes for CASSPLHTNEKLFF.